These 19 T cell receptor beta chains share one sample of origin, sequenced in a study of glioma-infiltrating T cells. Amplification of TCR alpha and beta CDR3 regions from RNA used iRepertoire nested multiplex PCR. MiXCR, run by TCRdb on the multiplex PCR reads, gives a single entry per CDR3 protein. Of approximately 190,000 distinct CDR3 sequences listed, 32% are singletons. Source material: glioma tissue, nonneoplastic brain tissue, or PBMCs (not recorded which). These receptors originate from a human donor with low-grade glioma or glioblastoma, undergoing nonglioma brain surgery, or in good health (not recorded which).

This clonotype was observed at least ten times. The V gene is TRBV7-2, the J gene TRBJ2-5; TRBD2 matches 9 bases. CDR3 length equals 15 residues. Germline CDR1 is SGHTA and CDR2 is FQGNSA. V was pared by 5 bases and J by 3 bases, with 7 bases of the junction left unmatched. For the CDR3, the DNA is TGTGCCAGCAGCGTGGCGGGACTAGCAGAAGAGACCCAGTACTTC. Encoded protein: CASSVAGLAEETQYF.

There are many counts of this clonotype. The gene calls are TRBV7-3 and TRBJ2-7; 9 bases align to TRBD2. The V gene end was trimmed by 5 bases and the J gene end by 2 bases; junction bases not matched to a gene: 4. The CDR3 loop spans 14 amino acids. Per germline, CDR1 SGHTA and CDR2 FQGTGA. CDR3 sequence reads: CASSPRGGTYEQYF. The CDR3 nucleotides read TGTGCCAGCAGCCCGCGGGGGGGAACCTACGAGCAGTACTTC.

As for this clonotype: One junction end does not reproduce the germline sequence, and a read error may be involved. J is TRBJ1-3 and V is TRBV6-2 or TRBV6-3; D not certain. The CDR3 loop spans 12 amino acids. From germline, CDR1 is MNHEY and CDR2 SVGEGT. The CDR3 DNA follows: TGCGCCAGCAGTACTACGAAGCACACCATATATTTT. Translated: CASSTTKHTIYF.

This clonotype occurred many times. The genes are TRBV14 and TRBJ1-2, with a tentative D call TRBD1 (5 bases). This CDR3 spans 17 amino acids. Germline lookup yields CDR1 SGHDN and CDR2 FVKESK. Trimming cost V 4 bases and J 0 bases, with 18 bases left between them. The DNA for the CDR3 is TGTGCCAGCAGCCCGGGACGGAGGATACACGCTAACTATGGCTACACCTTC. This translates into CASSPGRRIHANYGYTF.

V gene TRBV7-2 combines with J gene TRBJ2-7, with TRBD2 identical over 8 bases. The CDR3 contains 16 residues. J gave up 5 bases and V 1 base, and 10 bases lay outside the gene matches. Per the germline V gene, CDR1 is SGHTA and CDR2 is FQGNSA. The CDR3 sequence is CASSLVSGGRNNEQYF. The CDR3 nucleotides read TGTGCCAGCAGCTTAGTGAGTGGCGGGAGGAACAACGAGCAGTACTTC. Using reference TRBV7-2 and TRBJ2-7 for the parts outside the CDR3, the full variable domain is GAGVSQSPSNKVTEKGKDVELRCDPISGHTALYWYRQSLGQGLEFLIYFQGNSAPDKSGLPSDRFSAERTGGSVSTLTIQRTQQEDSAVYLCASSLVSGGRNNEQYFGPGTRLTVT.

In the case of this clonotype: Being one base from a much bigger clone, this may be a read error. CDR3 in amino acids: CASSPWGDEYKDTQYF. Written as DNA, the CDR3 is TGTGCCAGCAGCCCCTGGGGAGACGAATACAAAGATACGCAGTATTTT. The V call is TRBV27, the J call TRBJ2-3; D perhaps matches TRBD2 (5 bases). Between the trimmed V and J ends, which lost 6 bases and 5 bases, there was a span of 21 bases. Germline loops: CDR1 MNHEY, CDR2 SMNVEV (reference sequence). CDR3 length: 16 amino acids.

This clonotype has more than one count but fewer than ten. The chain carries TRBV29-1 and TRBJ1-4, with a tentative D call TRBD1 (5 bases). V lost 5 bases, J lost 3 bases, and 13 bases lay in between. CDR3 size: 14 residues. CDR1 is SQVTM and CDR2 is ANQGSEA in the germline V gene. This chain's CDR3 is CSVRGNPPNEKLFF. The CDR3 DNA is TGCAGCGTTCGGGGGAACCCCCCTAATGAAAAACTGTTTTTT.

This clonotype was seen repeatedly, ten times or more. The chain couples TRBV20-1 to TRBJ1-1; perhaps TRBD1 as D (5 bases). Per germline, CDR1 DFQATT and CDR2 SNEGSKA (reference sequence). The CDR3 loop spans 14 amino acids. V lost 6 bases and J lost 0, with 14 bases in between. This CDR3 reads CSAGTALLNTEAFF. The CDR3 DNA sequence: TGCAGTGCCGGGACCGCACTCTTGAACACTGAAGCTTTCTTT.

This clonotype was seen many times. The genes are TRBV7-8 and TRBJ1-1, with 12 bases aligning to TRBD1. This CDR3 has 16 residues. The V gene's germline CDR1 is SGHVS and CDR2 FQNEAQ. J lost 2 bases, V lost 5 bases, and 6 bases had no gene match. CDR3 sequence reads: CASSNTGTGGNTEAFF. The CDR3 DNA is TGTGCCAGCAGCAATACCGGGACAGGGGGCAACACTGAAGCTTTCTTT.

This clonotype was seen ten or more times. The CDR3 bases are TGTGCCAGCAGCTTGGGGTTAGGAGGCGGAGGAGAGACCCAGTACTTC. Translation: CASSLGLGGGGETQYF. The chain joins TRBV7-2 to TRBJ2-5, with D tentatively TRBD2 (5 bases). The V gene lost 3 bases and the J gene lost 4 bases, with 18 bases spanning the gap. Germline CDR1 is SGHTA and CDR2 is FQGNSA. This CDR3 is 16 amino acids long.

The rearrangement uses TRBV6-2 or TRBV6-3 and TRBJ1-2; D might be TRBD1 (5 bases). The germline V gene encodes CDR1 MNHEY and CDR2 SVGEGT. V lost 2 bases and J lost 7, with 11 bases in between. The CDR3 spans 13 residues. The DNA of the CDR3 is TGTGCCAGCAGTTACAACGCAGGGACTGGCTACACCTTC. This encodes CASSYNAGTGYTF.

The table lists this clonotype with a count of one. The junction differs from germline at one of its ends, possibly a read error. This rearrangement joins TRBV7-2 to TRBJ2-7, with 7 bases matching TRBD2. The CDR3 contains 13 residues. Germline V gene lookup returns CDR1 SGHTA and CDR2 FQGNSA. CDR3 in amino acids: CARSLAGPYEKYF. The CDR3 nucleotides are TGTGCCAGAAGCTTAGCGGGCCCCTACGAGAAGTACTTC.

In its sample, this clonotype was seen once. The chain is built from TRBV29-1 and TRBJ2-3; D uncertain. The CDR3 runs 15 residues. Per the germline V gene, CDR1 is SQVTM and CDR2 is ANQGSEA. V was pared by 5 bases and J by 1 base, with 16 bases between. CDR3 bases: TGCAGCGTTAAGAGAGGAATAGGACGCACAGATACGCAGTATTTT. Translating it yields CSVKRGIGRTDTQYF.

With regard to this clonotype: The final CDR3 position lacks the conserved phenylalanine or tryptophan, pointing to a likely read error. The chain is built from TRBV29-1 and TRBJ2-3; D unclear. Germline values: CDR1 SQVTM, CDR2 ANQGSEA. With 4 bases removed from V and 0 bases from J, the gap between germline ends came to 11 bases. The CDR3 runs 14 residues. The CDR3 spells CSVGAASSTDTQYS. The CDR3 DNA reads TGCAGCGTTGGCGCGGCTTCGAGCACAGATACGCAGTATTCT.

The chain is built from TRBV3-1 and TRBJ2-7, with 8 bases identical to TRBD2. V dropped 2 bases and J dropped 3; count of bases not matched to a gene: 9. Germline V CDR1 and CDR2: LGHDT, YNNKEL (reference sequence). The length of the CDR3 is 16 residues. The CDR3 DNA sequence: TGTGCCAGCAGCCAAATGGGACTAGAGGGATTCTACGAGCAGTACTTC. It translates to CASSQMGLEGFYEQYF.

The V call is TRBV12-3 or TRBV12-4, the J call TRBJ2-7; D possibly corresponds to TRBD1 (5 bases). The CDR3 is 13 amino acids. Trimming pared 2 bases from V and 2 bases from J, leaving 7 bases between. The chain's CDR3 is CASSLLGPYEQYF. Here the CDR3 DNA reads TGTGCCAGCAGTTTACTGGGGCCCTACGAGCAGTACTTC.

About this clonotype: A single base separates this from a much larger clone, so it may be a read error. The rearrangement joins TRBV4-3 to TRBJ2-7; 13 bases line up with TRBD2. V lost 6 bases and J lost 3; bases outside the gene matches: 5. This CDR3 comprises 15 residues. In germline, CDR1 is LGHNA, CDR2 YSLEER. The CDR3 DNA reads as TGCGCCAGCAGACCTGGACTAGCGGGAGTCTACGAGCAGTACTTC. This gives the protein CASRPGLAGVYEQYF.

Regarding this clonotype: A much more abundant neighbour one base away suggests this may be a read error. This rearrangement joins TRBV7-2 to TRBJ2-7, with 10 bases fitting TRBD2. Germline trimming cut 3 bases from V and 6 bases from J; bases unmatched to any gene: 2. The length of the CDR3 is 13 residues. From germline, CDR1 is SGHTA and CDR2 FQGNSA. CDR3 sequence: CASSLRLAGEQYF. DNA for the CDR3: TGTGCCAGCAGCTTGAGACTAGCGGGCGAGCAGTACTTC.

This clonotype was seen ten or more times. The chain couples TRBV5-4 to TRBJ2-5, with 7 bases lining up with TRBD2. This CDR3 is built from 14 residues. Trimming took 3 bases from V and 0 from J; bases not matched to a gene: 2. Germline V lookup: CDR1 SGHNT, CDR2 YYREEE (reference sequence). CDR3 protein: CASSSGTNQETQYF. The CDR3 region has the DNA TGTGCCAGCAGCTCCGGGACTAACCAAGAGACCCAGTACTTC.